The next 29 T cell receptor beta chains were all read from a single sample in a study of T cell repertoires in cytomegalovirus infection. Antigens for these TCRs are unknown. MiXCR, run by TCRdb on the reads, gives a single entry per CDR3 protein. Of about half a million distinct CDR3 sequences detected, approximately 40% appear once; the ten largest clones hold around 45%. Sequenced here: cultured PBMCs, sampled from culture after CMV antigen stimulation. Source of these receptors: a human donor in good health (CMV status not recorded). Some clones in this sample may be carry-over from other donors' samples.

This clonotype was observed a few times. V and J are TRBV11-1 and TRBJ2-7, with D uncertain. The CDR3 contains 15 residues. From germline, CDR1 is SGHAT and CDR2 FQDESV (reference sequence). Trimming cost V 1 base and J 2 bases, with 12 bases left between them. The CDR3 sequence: CASSLDSYRPYEQYF. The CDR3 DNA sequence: TGTGCCAGCAGCTTAGACTCGTACCGACCCTACGAGCAGTACTTC.

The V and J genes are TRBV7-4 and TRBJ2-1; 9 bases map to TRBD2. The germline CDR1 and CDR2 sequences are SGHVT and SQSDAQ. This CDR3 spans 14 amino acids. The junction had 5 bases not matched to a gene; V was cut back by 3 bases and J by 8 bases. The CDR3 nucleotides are TGTGCCAGCAGCTTCGGCGGGGGGGTCGATGAGCAGTTCTTC. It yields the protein CASSFGGGVDEQFF. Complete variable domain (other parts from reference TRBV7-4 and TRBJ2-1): GAGVSQSPRYKVAKRGRDVALRCDSISGHVTLYWYRQTLGQGSEVLTYSQSDAQRDKSGRPSGRFSAERPERSVSTLKIQRTEQGDSAVYLCASSFGGGVDEQFFGPGTRLTVL.

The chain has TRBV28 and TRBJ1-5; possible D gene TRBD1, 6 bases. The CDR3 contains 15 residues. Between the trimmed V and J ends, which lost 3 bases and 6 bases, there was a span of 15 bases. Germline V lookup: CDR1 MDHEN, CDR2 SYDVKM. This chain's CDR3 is CASSFIARGGQPQHF. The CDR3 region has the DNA TGTGCCAGCAGTTTTATCGCTAGAGGGGGTCAGCCCCAGCATTTT.

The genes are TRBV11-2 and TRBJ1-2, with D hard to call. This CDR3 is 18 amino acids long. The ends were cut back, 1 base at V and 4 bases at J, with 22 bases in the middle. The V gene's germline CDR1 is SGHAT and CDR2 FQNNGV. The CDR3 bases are TGTGCCAGCAGCTTAGCCTTACCCACCGGGCCCAGCTCCTATGGCTACACCTTC. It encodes CASSLALPTGPSSYGYTF.

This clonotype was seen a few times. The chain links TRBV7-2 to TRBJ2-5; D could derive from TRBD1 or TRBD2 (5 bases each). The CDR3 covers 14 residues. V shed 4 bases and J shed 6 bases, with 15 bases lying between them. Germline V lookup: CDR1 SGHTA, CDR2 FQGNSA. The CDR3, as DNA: TGTGCCAGCAGCTCCCGACTGGGGGAGAAGACCCAGTACTTC. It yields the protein CASSSRLGEKTQYF.

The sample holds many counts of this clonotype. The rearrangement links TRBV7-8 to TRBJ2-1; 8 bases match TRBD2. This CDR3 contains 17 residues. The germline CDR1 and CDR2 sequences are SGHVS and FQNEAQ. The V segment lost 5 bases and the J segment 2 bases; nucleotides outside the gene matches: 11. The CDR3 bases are TGTGCCAGCAGCCTACTATGGAGCGGGGGTCCCTACAATGAGCAGTTCTTC. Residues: CASSLLWSGGPYNEQFF.

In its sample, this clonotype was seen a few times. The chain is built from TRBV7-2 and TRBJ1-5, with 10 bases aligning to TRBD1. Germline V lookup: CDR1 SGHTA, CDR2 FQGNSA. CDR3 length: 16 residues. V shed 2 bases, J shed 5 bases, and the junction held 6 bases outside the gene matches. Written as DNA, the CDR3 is TGTGCCAGCAGCTTATACTTCGGACAGGGGGATCAGCCCCAGCATTTT. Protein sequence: CASSLYFGQGDQPQHF.

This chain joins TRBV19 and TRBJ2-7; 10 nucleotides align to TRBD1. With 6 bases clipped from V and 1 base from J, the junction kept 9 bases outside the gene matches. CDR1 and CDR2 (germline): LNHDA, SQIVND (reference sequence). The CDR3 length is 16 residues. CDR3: CASSRVPGQGSYEQYF. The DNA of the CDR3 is TGTGCCAGTAGCCGTGTCCCGGGACAGGGGTCCTACGAGCAGTACTTC.

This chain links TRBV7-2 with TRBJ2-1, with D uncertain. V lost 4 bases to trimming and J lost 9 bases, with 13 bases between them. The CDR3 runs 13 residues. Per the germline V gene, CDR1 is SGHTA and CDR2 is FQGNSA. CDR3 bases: TGTGCCAGCAGCTCCGTCACAGTTAGTGAGCAGTTCTTC. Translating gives CASSSVTVSEQFF. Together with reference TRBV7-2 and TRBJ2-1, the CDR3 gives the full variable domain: GAGVSQSPSNKVTEKGKDVELRCDPISGHTALYWYRQSLGQGLEFLIYFQGNSAPDKSGLPSDRFSAERTGGSVSTLTIQRTQQEDSAVYLCASSSVTVSEQFFGPGTRLTVL.

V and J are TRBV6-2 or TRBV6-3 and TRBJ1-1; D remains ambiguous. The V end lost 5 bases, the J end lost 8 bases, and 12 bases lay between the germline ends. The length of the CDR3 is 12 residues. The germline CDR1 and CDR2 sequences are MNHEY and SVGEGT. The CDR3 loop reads CASSDYKTEAFF. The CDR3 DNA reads TGTGCCAGCAGTGACTACAAGACAGAAGCTTTCTTT.

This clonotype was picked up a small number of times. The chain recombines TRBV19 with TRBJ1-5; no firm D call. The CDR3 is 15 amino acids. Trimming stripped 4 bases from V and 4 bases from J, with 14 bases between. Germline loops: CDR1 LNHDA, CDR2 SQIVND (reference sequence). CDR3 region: CASSKGNRRNQPQHF. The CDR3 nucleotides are TGTGCCAGTAGTAAAGGTAATAGGCGGAATCAGCCCCAGCATTTT.

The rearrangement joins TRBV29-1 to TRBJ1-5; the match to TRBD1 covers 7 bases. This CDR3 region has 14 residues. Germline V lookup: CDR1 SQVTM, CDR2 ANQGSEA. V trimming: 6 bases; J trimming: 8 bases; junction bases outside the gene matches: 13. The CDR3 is CSVRQGGVGKPQHF. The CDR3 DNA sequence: TGCAGCGTGAGACAGGGAGGTGTGGGTAAGCCCCAGCATTTT.

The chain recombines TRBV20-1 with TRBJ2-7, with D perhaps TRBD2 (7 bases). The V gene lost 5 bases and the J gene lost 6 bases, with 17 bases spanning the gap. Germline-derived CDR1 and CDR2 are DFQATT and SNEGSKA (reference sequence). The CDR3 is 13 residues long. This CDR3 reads CSAGRGALLEQYF. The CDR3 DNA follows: TGCAGTGCTGGTCGGGGGGCCCTCCTCGAGCAGTACTTC.

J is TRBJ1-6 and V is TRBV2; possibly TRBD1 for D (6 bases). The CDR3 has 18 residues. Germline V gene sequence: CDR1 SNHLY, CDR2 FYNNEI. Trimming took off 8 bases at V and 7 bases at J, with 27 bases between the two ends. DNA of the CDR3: TGTGCCAGCCGTCGGGTTTTAATACAGGGAGCGCGGAATTCACCCCTCCACTTT. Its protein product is CASRRVLIQGARNSPLHF.

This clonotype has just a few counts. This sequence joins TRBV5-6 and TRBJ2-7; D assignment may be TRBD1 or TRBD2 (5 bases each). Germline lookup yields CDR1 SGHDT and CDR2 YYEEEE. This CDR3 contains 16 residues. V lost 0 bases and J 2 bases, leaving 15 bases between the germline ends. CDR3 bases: TGTGCCAGCAGCTTGGGGGCAGGGACCTTCACCTACGAGCAGTACTTC. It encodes CASSLGAGTFTYEQYF.

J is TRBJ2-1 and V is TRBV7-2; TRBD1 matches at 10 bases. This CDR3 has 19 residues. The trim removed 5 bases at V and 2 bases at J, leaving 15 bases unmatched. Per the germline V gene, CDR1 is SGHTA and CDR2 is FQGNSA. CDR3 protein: CASSNPGTGVTLAYNEQFF. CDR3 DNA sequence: TGTGCCAGCAGCAACCCCGGGACAGGGGTAACGTTGGCCTACAATGAGCAGTTCTTC.

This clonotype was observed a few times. The CDR3: CAISSNRETQYF. As DNA, the CDR3 is TGTGCCATCAGCTCTAACAGGGAGACCCAGTACTTC. This chain links TRBV10-3 with TRBJ2-5; TRBD1 is a possible D gene (5 bases). There are 12 residues in the CDR3. The germline V and J ends were trimmed by 6 bases and 5 bases, with 10 bases remaining between them. Per germline, CDR1 ENHRY and CDR2 SYGVKD.

The DNA for the CDR3 is TGTGCCAGTATCCCCAGGGGGGTACGCAATCAGCCCCAGCATTTT. This gives the protein CASIPRGVRNQPQHF. The chain combines TRBV19 with TRBJ1-5; 7 bases match TRBD1. Germline CDR1 and CDR2: LNHDA and SQIVND (reference sequence). V was pared by 7 bases and J by 2 bases, with 8 bases of the junction left unmatched. The CDR3 contains 15 residues.

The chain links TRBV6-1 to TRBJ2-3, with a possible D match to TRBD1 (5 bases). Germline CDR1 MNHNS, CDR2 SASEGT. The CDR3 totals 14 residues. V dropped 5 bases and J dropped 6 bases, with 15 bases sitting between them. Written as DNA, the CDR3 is TGTGCCAGCAGTTATGTGAGCCCAGGGGATACGCAGTATTTT. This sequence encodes CASSYVSPGDTQYF.

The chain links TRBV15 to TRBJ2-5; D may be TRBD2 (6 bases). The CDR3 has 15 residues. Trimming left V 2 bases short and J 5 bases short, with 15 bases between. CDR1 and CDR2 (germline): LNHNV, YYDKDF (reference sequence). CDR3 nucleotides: TGTGCCACCAGCAGACCCCTCGGGGGTGCGGAGACCCAGTACTTC. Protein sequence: CATSRPLGGAETQYF.

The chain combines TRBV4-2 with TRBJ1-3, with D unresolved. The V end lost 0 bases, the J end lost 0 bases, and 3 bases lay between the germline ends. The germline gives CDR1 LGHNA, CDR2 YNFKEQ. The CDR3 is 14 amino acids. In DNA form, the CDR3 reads TGTGCCAGCAGCCAAGAAGCCTCTGGAAACACCATATATTTT. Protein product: CASSQEASGNTIYF.

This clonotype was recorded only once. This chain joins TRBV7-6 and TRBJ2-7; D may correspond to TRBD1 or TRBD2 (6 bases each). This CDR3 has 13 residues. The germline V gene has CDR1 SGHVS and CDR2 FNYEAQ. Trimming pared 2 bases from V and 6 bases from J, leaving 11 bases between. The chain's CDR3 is CASSLLGGGEQYF. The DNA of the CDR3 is TGTGCCAGCAGCTTATTAGGAGGGGGCGAGCAGTACTTC.

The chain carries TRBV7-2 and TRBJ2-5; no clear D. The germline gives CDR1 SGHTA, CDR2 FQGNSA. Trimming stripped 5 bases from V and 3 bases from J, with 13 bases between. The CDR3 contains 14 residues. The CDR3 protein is CASSLRRTKETQYF. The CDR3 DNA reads TGTGCCAGCAGCCTAAGAAGAACGAAAGAGACCCAGTACTTC. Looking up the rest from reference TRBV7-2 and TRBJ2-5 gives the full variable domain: GAGVSQSPSNKVTEKGKDVELRCDPISGHTALYWYRQSLGQGLEFLIYFQGNSAPDKSGLPSDRFSAERTGGSVSTLTIQRTQQEDSAVYLCASSLRRTKETQYFGPGTRLLVL.

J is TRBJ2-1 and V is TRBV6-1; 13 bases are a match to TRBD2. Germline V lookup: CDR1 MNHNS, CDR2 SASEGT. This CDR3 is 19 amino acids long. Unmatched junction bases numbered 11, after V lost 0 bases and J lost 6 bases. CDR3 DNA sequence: TGTGCCAGCAGTGAAGCGTGGTGGACTAGCGGGAGACGGATCAATGAGCAGTTCTTC. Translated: CASSEAWWTSGRRINEQFF.

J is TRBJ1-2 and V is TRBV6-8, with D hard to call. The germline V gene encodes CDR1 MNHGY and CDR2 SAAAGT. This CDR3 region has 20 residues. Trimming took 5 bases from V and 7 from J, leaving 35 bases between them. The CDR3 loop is CASSTTLVDPSSVVLVGYTF. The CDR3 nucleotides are TGTGCCAGCAGTACTACTCTTGTGGACCCCTCTTCGGTAGTCCTTGTTGGCTACACCTTC.

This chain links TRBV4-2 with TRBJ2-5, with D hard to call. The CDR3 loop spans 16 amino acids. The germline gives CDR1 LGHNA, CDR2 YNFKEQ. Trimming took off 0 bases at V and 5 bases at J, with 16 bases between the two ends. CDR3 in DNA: TGTGCCAGCAGCCAAGATTCAAGGGAAGGCGGCGAGACCCAGTACTTC. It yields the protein CASSQDSREGGETQYF.

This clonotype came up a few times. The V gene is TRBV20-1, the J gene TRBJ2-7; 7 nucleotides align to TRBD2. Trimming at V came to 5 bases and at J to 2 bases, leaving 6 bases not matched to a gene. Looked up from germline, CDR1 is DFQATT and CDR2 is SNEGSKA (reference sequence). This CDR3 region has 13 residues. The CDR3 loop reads CSALTGTTYEQYF. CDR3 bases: TGCAGTGCTCTCACCGGGACTACCTACGAGCAGTACTTC.

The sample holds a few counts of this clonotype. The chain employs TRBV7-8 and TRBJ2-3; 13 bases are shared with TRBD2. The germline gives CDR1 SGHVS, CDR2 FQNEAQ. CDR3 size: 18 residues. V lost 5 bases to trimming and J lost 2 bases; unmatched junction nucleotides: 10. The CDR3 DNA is TGTGCCAGCAGCCCACGTGAGGGACTAGCGGGACACACAGATACGCAGTATTTT. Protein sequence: CASSPREGLAGHTDTQYF. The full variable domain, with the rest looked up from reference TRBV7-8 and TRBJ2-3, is GAGVSQSPRYKVAKRGQDVALRCDPISGHVSLFWYQQALGQGPEFLTYFQNEAQLDKSGLPSDRFFAERPEGSVSTLKIQRTQQEDSAVYLCASSPREGLAGHTDTQYFGPGTRLTVL.

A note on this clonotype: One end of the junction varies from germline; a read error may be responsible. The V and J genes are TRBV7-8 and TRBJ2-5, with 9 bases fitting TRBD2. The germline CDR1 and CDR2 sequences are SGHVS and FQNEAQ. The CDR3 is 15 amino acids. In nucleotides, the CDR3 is TGTGCCCGCAGCTTAGTAGCGGGAGAAGGGGAGACCCAGTACTTC. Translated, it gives CARSLVAGEGETQYF.